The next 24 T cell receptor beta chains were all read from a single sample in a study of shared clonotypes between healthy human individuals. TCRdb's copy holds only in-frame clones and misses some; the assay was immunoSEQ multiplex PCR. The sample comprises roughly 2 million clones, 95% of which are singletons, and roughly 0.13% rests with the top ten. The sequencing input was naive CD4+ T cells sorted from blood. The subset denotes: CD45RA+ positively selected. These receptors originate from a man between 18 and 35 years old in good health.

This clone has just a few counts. The CDR3 nucleotides are TGTGCCAGCAGTTACCCAAACAGCTACGAGCAGTACTTC. This encodes CASSYPNSYEQYF. V gene TRBV6-5 combines with J gene TRBJ2-7; D not resolved. This CDR3 region has 13 residues. Germline assignment: CDR1 MNHEY and CDR2 SVGAGI. V dropped 2 bases and J dropped 3 bases, with 8 bases sitting between them.

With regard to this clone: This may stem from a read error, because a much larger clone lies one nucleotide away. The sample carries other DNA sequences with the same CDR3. The CDR3 sequence: CASSPGTSGTYEQYF. The CDR3 coding sequence is TGTGCCAGCAGTCCAGGGACTAGCGGGACCTACGAGCAGTACTTC. The rearrangement joins TRBV28 to TRBJ2-7, with TRBD2 matching 13 bases. The CDR3 has 15 residues. The V segment lost 5 bases and the J segment 2 bases; nucleotides outside the gene matches: 3. Looked up from germline, CDR1 is MDHEN and CDR2 is SYDVKM.

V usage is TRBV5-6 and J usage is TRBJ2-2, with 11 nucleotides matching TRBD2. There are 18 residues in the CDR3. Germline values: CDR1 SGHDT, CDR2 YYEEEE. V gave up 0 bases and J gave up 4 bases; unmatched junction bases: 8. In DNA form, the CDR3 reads TGTGCCAGCAGCTTGGGACTAGCGGGATCCCAAGGCACCGGGGAGCTGTTTTTT. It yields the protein CASSLGLAGSQGTGELFF.

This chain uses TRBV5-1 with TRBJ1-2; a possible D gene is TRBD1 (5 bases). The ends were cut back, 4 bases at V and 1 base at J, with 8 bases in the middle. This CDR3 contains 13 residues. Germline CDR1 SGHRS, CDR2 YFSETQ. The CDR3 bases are TGCGCCAGCAGCAGGGGCGGTAACTATGGCTACACCTTC. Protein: CASSRGGNYGYTF.

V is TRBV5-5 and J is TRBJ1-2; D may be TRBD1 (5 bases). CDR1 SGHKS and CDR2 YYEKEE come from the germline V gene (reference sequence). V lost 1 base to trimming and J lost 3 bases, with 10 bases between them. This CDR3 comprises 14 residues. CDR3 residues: CASSLRIRDYGYTF. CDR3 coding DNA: TGTGCCAGCAGCTTGCGAATCAGGGACTATGGCTACACCTTC.

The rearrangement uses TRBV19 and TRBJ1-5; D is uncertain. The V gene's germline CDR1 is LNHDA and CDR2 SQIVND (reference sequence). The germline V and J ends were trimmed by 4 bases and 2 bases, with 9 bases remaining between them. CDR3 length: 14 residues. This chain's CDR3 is CASSTREGNQPQHF. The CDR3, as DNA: TGTGCCAGTAGTACCCGAGAGGGCAATCAGCCCCAGCATTTT. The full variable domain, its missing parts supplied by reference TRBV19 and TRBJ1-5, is DGGITQSPKYLFRKEGQNVTLSCEQNLNHDAMYWYRQDPGQGLRLIYYSQIVNDFQKGDIAEGYSVSREKKESFPLTVTSAQKNPTAFYLCASSTREGNQPQHFGDGTRLSIL.

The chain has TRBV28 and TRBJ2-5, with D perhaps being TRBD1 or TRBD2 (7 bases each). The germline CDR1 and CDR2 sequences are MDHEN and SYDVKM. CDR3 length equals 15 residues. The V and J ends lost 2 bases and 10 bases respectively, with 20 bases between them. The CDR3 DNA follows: TGTGCCAGCAGTTTAGAGGGAGGGGGCCGAATAGACCAGTACTTC. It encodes CASSLEGGGRIDQYF. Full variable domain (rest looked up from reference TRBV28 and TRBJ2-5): DVKVTQSSRYLVKRTGEKVFLECVQDMDHENMFWYRQDPGLGLRLIYFSYDVKMKEKGDIPEGYSVSREKKERFSLILESASTNQTSMYLCASSLEGGGRIDQYFGPGTRLLVL.

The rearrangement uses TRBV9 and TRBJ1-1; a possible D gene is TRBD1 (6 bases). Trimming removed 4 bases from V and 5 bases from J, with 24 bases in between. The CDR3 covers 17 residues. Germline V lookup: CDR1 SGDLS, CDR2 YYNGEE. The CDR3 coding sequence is TGTGCCAGCAGCAAGGCGTGGGGGCCGTCGACGGGAACTGAAGCTTTCTTT. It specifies CASSKAWGPSTGTEAFF.

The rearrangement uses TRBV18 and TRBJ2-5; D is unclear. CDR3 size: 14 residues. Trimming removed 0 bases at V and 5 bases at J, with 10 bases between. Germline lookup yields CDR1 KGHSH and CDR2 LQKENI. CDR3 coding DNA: TGTGCCAGCTCACCACCGAACTTTAGGGAGACCCAGTACTTC. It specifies CASSPPNFRETQYF.

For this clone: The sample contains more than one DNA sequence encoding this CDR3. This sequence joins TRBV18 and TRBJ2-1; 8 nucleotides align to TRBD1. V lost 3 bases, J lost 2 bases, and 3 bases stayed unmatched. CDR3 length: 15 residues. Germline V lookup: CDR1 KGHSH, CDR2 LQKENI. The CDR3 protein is CASSPGTGPYNEQFF. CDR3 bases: TGTGCCAGCTCACCCGGGACAGGCCCCTACAATGAGCAGTTCTTC.

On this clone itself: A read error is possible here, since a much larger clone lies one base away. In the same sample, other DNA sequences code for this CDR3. CDR3 amino acids: CAWSLPGETQYF. CDR3 DNA: TGTGCCTGGAGTCTCCCAGGGGAGACCCAGTACTTC. The chain employs TRBV30 and TRBJ2-5; D is perhaps TRBD1 (5 bases). Trimming left V 2 bases short and J 5 bases short, with 9 bases between. The CDR3 is 12 amino acids. Germline V lookup: CDR1 GTSNPN, CDR2 SVGIG (reference sequence). Together with reference TRBV30 and TRBJ2-5, the CDR3 gives the full variable domain: SQTIHQWPATLVQPVGSPLSLECTVEGTSNPNLYWYRQAAGRGLQLLFYSVGIGQISSEVPQNLSASRPQDRQFILSSKKLLLSDSGFYLCAWSLPGETQYFGPGTRLLVL.

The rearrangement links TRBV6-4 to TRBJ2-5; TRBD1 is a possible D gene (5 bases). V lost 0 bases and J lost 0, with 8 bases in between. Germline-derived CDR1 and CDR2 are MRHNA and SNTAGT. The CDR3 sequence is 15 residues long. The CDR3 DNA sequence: TGTGCCAGCAGTGACTCGAAGGGGTACCAAGAGACCCAGTACTTC. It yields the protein CASSDSKGYQETQYF.

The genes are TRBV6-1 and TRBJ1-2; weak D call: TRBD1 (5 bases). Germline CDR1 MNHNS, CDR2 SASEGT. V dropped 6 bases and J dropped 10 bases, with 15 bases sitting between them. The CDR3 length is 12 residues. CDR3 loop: CASRTEMTVYTF. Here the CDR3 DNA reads TGTGCCAGCAGGACAGAGATGACTGTCTACACCTTC.

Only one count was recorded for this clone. CDR3 amino acids: CASSQDLGGGSSYEQYF. CDR3 in DNA: TGTGCCAGCAGCCAAGATCTAGGCGGGGGGAGCTCCTACGAGCAGTACTTC. V is TRBV4-2 and J is TRBJ2-7; TRBD2 matches at 8 bases. Germline values: CDR1 LGHNA, CDR2 YNFKEQ. The CDR3 covers 17 residues. The V segment lost 0 bases and the J segment 0 bases; nucleotides outside the gene matches: 7.

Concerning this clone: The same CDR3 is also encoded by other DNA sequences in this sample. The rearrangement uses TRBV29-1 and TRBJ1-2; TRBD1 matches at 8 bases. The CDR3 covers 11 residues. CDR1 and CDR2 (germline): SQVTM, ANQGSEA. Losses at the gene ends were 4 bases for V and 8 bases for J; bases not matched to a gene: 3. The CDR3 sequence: CSVVRGQGYTF. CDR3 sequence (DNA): TGCAGCGTTGTCAGGGGGCAAGGCTACACCTTC.

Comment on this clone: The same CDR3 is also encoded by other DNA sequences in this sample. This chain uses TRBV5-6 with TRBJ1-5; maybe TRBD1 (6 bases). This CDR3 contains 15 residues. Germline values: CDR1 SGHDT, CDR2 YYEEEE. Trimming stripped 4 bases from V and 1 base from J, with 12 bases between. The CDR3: CASSRGTGSNQPQHF. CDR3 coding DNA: TGTGCCAGCAGCCGTGGAACAGGGAGCAATCAGCCCCAGCATTTT.

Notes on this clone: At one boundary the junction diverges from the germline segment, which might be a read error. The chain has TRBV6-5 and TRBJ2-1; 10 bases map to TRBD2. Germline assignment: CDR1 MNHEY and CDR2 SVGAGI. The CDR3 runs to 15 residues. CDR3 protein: CASRMASGSYNEQFF. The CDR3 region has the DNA TGCGCCAGCAGGATGGCTAGCGGGAGTTACAATGAGCAGTTCTTC.

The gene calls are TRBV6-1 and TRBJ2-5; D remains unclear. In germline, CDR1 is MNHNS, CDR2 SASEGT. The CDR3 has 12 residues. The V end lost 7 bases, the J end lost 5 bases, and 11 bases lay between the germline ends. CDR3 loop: CASTGLGETQYF. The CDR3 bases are TGTGCCAGCACCGGGCTCGGGGAGACCCAGTACTTC.

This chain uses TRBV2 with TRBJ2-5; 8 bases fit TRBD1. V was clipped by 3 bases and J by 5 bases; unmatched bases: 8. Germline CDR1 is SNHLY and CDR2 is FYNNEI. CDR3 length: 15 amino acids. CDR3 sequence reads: CASSDAGTGGETQYF. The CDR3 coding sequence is TGTGCCAGCAGTGATGCTGGGACAGGTGGCGAGACCCAGTACTTC.

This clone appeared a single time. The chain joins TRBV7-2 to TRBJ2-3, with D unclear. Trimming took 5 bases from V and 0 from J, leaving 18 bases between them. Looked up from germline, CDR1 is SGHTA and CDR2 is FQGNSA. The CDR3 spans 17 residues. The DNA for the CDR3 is TGTGCCAGCAGCCCAATCGGGCCCTTCCCAAGCACAGATACGCAGTATTTT. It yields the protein CASSPIGPFPSTDTQYF.

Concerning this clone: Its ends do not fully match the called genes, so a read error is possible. CDR3 nucleotides: TGTGCCAGCGGCTTTTGGCTGACTAGCGGGGAGCAGTTCTTC. Residues: CASGFWLTSGEQFF. The chain employs TRBV5-6 and TRBJ2-1, with 10 bases identical to TRBD2. This CDR3 contains 14 residues. CDR1 is SGHDT and CDR2 is YYEEEE in the germline V gene.

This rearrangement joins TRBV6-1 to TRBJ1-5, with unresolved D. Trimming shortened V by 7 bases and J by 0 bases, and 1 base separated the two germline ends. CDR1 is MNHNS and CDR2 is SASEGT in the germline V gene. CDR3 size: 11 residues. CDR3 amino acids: CASNSNQPQHF. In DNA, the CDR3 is TGTGCCAGCAATAGCAATCAGCCCCAGCATTTT.

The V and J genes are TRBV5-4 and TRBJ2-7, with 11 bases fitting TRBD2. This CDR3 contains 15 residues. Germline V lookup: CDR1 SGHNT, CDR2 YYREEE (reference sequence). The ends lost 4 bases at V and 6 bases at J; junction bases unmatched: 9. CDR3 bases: TGTGCCAGCAGCGGTATAGCGGGAGGGCATGGCGAGCAGTACTTC. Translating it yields CASSGIAGGHGEQYF.

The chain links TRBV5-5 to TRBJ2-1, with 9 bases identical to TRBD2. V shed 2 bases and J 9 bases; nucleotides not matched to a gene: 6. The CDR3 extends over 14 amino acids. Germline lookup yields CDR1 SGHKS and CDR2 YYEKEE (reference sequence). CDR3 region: CASSLVAGVAEQFF. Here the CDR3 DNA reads TGTGCCAGCAGCTTAGTAGCGGGAGTGGCTGAGCAGTTCTTC.